The 7 T cell receptor beta chains reported below all come from one sample, sequenced in a study of cytomegalovirus exposure and HLA in healthy donors. TCRdb's copy holds only in-frame clones and misses some; the assay was immunoSEQ multiplex PCR. The profile shows around 220,000 clones, roughly 83% of them singletons. Sequenced material: PBMCs. These receptors originate from a woman aged 25-40 years in good health and CMV-seropositive.

This chain connects TRBV6-1 to TRBJ1-5; D call uncertain. This CDR3 comprises 17 residues. V was pared by 2 bases and J by 0 bases, with 14 bases between. Per germline, CDR1 MNHNS and CDR2 SASEGT. CDR3: CASSEWAGSYSNQPQHF. The CDR3 DNA is TGTGCCAGCAGTGAATGGGCAGGTTCCTATAGCAATCAGCCCCAGCATTTT.

This clone appeared a few times. The CDR3 sequence is CASSLSVSYNYGYTF. DNA for the CDR3: TGTGCCAGCAGTTTATCGGTCTCCTATAACTATGGCTACACCTTC. This chain links TRBV27 with TRBJ1-2; D unresolved. Looked up from germline, CDR1 is MNHEY and CDR2 is SMNVEV (reference sequence). The length of the CDR3 is 15 residues. The ends were cut back, 0 bases at V and 1 base at J, with 9 bases in the middle.

The genes are TRBV7-6 and TRBJ2-3; 7 bases map to TRBD1. The CDR3 runs to 15 residues. V lost 1 base and J lost 6; bases outside the gene matches: 7. Germline CDR1 is SGHVS and CDR2 is FNYEAQ. CDR3 sequence: CASSLGQGTLDTQYF. The CDR3 nucleotides are TGTGCCAGCAGCTTAGGACAGGGAACCTTGGATACGCAGTATTTT.

The count of this clone is one. For the CDR3, the DNA is TGTGCCAGCAGTGAACGTTTCCGGGGACAGGCCTATGGCTACACCTTC. Translated, it gives CASSERFRGQAYGYTF. This sequence joins TRBV2 and TRBJ1-2; 8 bases match TRBD1. The CDR3 loop spans 16 amino acids. Germline V lookup: CDR1 SNHLY, CDR2 FYNNEI. Trimming removed 2 bases from V and 4 bases from J; junction bases left unmatched: 9.

The V gene is TRBV9, the J gene TRBJ1-2, with D perhaps TRBD1 (5 bases). CDR3 length: 18 residues. The V end was cut by 3 bases, the J end by 5 bases, with 26 bases between. From germline, CDR1 is SGDLS and CDR2 YYNGEE. CDR3 nucleotides: TGTGCCAGCAGCGAGGACGGAAGGACCCCAGGGTCGAGGTATGGCTACACCTTC. Translation: CASSEDGRTPGSRYGYTF.

V usage is TRBV9 and J usage is TRBJ1-4, with unresolved D. Germline CDR1 is SGDLS and CDR2 is YYNGEE. This CDR3 comprises 13 residues. V was clipped by 0 bases and J by 6 bases, with 6 bases between them. CDR3 coding DNA: TGTGCCAGCAGCGTAGCTTTGGATGAAAAACTGTTTTTT. Translated: CASSVALDEKLFF.

The J gene is TRBJ1-5, the V gene TRBV30, with 11 bases matching TRBD1. The V and J ends lost 2 bases and 3 bases, in that order; junction bases with no gene match: 6. CDR1 is GTSNPN, CDR2 SVGIG, per germline (reference sequence). The CDR3 has 16 residues. The CDR3 here is CAWSNRDRGTNQPQHF. The CDR3, as DNA: TGTGCCTGGAGTAACCGGGACAGGGGGACCAATCAGCCCCAGCATTTT.